The 32 T cell receptor beta chains given below trace back to one sample, sequenced in a study of blood T cell repertoires in COVID-19. TCRdb's copy holds only in-frame clones and misses some; the assay was immunoSEQ multiplex PCR. The sample yields about 52,000 clones, about 92% seen once. The sample taken for sequencing was peripheral blood. The receptors derive from a human donor in a cohort sampled during active COVID-19.

The V gene is TRBV7-9, the J gene TRBJ2-3; 9 bases agree with TRBD2. CDR1 is SEHNR and CDR2 is FQNEAQ in the germline V gene (reference sequence). The CDR3 spans 15 residues. CDR3 sequence (DNA): TGTGCGCTCAGGGCTAGCGGGACTAGCACAGATACGCAGTATTTT. Translation gives CALRASGTSTDTQYF. Using reference TRBV7-9 and TRBJ2-3 for the parts outside the CDR3, the full variable domain is DTGVSQNPRHKITKRGQNVTFRCDPISEHNRLYWYRQTLGQGPEFLTYFQNEAQLEKSRLLSDRFSAERPKGSFSTLEIQRTEQGDSAMYLCALRASGTSTDTQYFGPGTRLTVL.

The genes are TRBV2 and TRBJ2-6, with 7 bases fitting TRBD2. V was clipped by 10 bases and J by 0 bases; unmatched bases: 15. The germline CDR1 and CDR2 sequences are SNHLY and FYNNEI. The CDR3 has 18 amino acids. CDR3 protein: CATQGFAGAVSGANVLTF. DNA of the CDR3: TGTGCCACCCAAGGTTTTGCGGGAGCCGTCTCTGGGGCCAACGTCCTGACTTTC.

The J gene is TRBJ2-7, the V gene TRBV2; TRBD1 matches 8 bases. The CDR3 sequence is 14 residues long. Germline CDR1 and CDR2: SNHLY and FYNNEI. V lost 6 bases and J lost 2; bases outside the gene matches: 6. In DNA, the CDR3 is TGTGCCAGCAGCCGGGACAGGTTCGCCTACGAGCAGTACTTC. This codes for CASSRDRFAYEQYF.

V usage is TRBV7-9 and J usage is TRBJ1-1; D is ambiguous. CDR3 length: 14 amino acids. Germline CDR1 and CDR2: SEHNR and FQNEAQ (reference sequence). Deletions cut 2 bases from V and 2 bases from J, with 9 bases between. The DNA of the CDR3 is TGTGCCAGCAGCTTACTTCGAGGAAACACTGAAGCTTTCTTT. Translating it yields CASSLLRGNTEAFF.

This clone was observed once. The chain uses TRBV28 and TRBJ2-2; possibly TRBD1 for D (6 bases). V was cut by 10 bases and J by 5 bases, with 17 bases left in between. Germline V gene sequence: CDR1 MDHEN, CDR2 SYDVKM. The CDR3 runs 14 residues. The CDR3 region is CATPVQGNTGELFF. CDR3 DNA: TGTGCCACCCCGGTTCAGGGGAATACCGGGGAGCTGTTTTTT.

J is TRBJ2-7 and V is TRBV7-9; 8 bases align to TRBD2. Germline CDR1 and CDR2: SEHNR and FQNEAQ (reference sequence). J lost 6 bases, V lost 8 bases, and 9 bases had no gene match. The CDR3 extends over 13 amino acids. CDR3 in amino acids: CASVETSAVEQYF. CDR3 bases: TGTGCCAGCGTCGAGACTAGCGCGGTCGAGCAGTACTTC.

This clone has only one observation. The rearrangement uses TRBV6-1 and TRBJ2-5, with TRBD2 matching over 7 bases. With V trimmed by 0 bases and J by 7 bases, 8 bases remained unmatched. This CDR3 has 15 amino acids. Germline CDR1 reads MNHNS; CDR2 reads SASEGT. The CDR3 sequence is CASSEARGGPGTQYF. Here the CDR3 DNA reads TGTGCCAGCAGTGAAGCGCGCGGGGGTCCAGGGACCCAGTACTTC.

This clone was seen only once. V and J are TRBV20-1 and TRBJ2-7; 8 positions agree with TRBD2. Trimming removed 6 bases from V and 5 bases from J; junction bases left unmatched: 3. CDR1 DFQATT and CDR2 SNEGSKA come from the germline V gene (reference sequence). The length of the CDR3 is 11 residues. The CDR3 reads CSASSGHEQYF. The CDR3 DNA follows: TGCAGTGCCTCTAGCGGGCACGAGCAGTACTTC.

This rearrangement joins TRBV27 to TRBJ2-1; 12 bases agree with TRBD2. Trimming removed 1 base from V and 9 bases from J; junction bases left unmatched: 10. The germline V gene has CDR1 MNHEY and CDR2 SMNVEV (reference sequence). CDR3 length: 17 amino acids. The chain's CDR3 is CASSLLGPSGREGEQFF. CDR3 nucleotide sequence: TGTGCCAGCAGTTTATTGGGGCCTAGCGGGAGGGAGGGTGAGCAGTTCTTC.

The chain links TRBV5-5 to TRBJ2-1, with D tentatively TRBD1 (6 bases). Germline V gene lookup returns CDR1 SGHKS and CDR2 YYEKEE (reference sequence). The CDR3 covers 13 residues. With 4 bases removed from V and 5 bases from J, the gap between germline ends came to 10 bases. The CDR3 nucleotides are TGTGCCAGCAGCCAGGGGCCGCACAATGAGCAGTTCTTC. Translated: CASSQGPHNEQFF.

This clone was seen more than once but under ten times. The rearrangement joins TRBV5-1 to TRBJ1-1; 12 bases map to TRBD1. The CDR3 extends over 15 amino acids. With V trimmed by 2 bases and J by 6 bases, 5 bases remained unmatched. Germline lookup yields CDR1 SGHRS and CDR2 YFSETQ. The CDR3 DNA is TGCGCCAGCAGCTTACCGGGACAGGGGGCCTCTGAAGCTTTCTTT. It encodes CASSLPGQGASEAFF.

The V call is TRBV15, the J call TRBJ2-2; possible D gene TRBD2, 6 bases. The V and J ends lost 0 bases and 6 bases respectively, with 11 bases between them. The CDR3 covers 15 residues. The germline CDR1 and CDR2 sequences are LNHNV and YYDKDF (reference sequence). The CDR3 sequence is CATSRDLEGSGELFF. DNA for the CDR3: TGTGCCACCAGCAGAGATCTGGAGGGGTCCGGGGAGCTGTTTTTT.

The gene calls are TRBV11-3 and TRBJ2-3; D is possibly TRBD2 (6 bases). There are 15 residues in the CDR3. V lost 4 bases, J lost 0 bases, and 11 bases lay in between. CDR1 and CDR2 from the germline V gene are SGHNT and YENEEA. The CDR3 sequence is CASSWDGGSTDTQYF. Here the CDR3 DNA reads TGTGCCAGCAGCTGGGACGGGGGAAGCACAGATACGCAGTATTTT.

The chain carries TRBV7-3 and TRBJ2-2; D ambiguous. Germline CDR1 reads SGHTA; CDR2 reads FQGTGA. This CDR3 spans 15 amino acids. V dropped 5 bases and J dropped 0 bases, with 10 bases sitting between them. CDR3 sequence reads: CASSLGATNTGELFF. CDR3 bases: TGTGCCAGCAGCCTCGGAGCAACGAACACCGGGGAGCTGTTTTTT.

V is TRBV11-2 and J is TRBJ1-4; possible D gene TRBD1, 6 bases. CDR1 and CDR2 from the germline V gene are SGHAT and FQNNGV. This CDR3 comprises 16 residues. Trimming removed 3 bases at V and 8 bases at J, with 19 bases between. CDR3 coding DNA: TGTGCCAGCAGCTTCGCCCGGGCAGGGGCTAGAGAAAAACTGTTTTTT. This codes for CASSFARAGAREKLFF.

This clone was observed a handful of times. CDR3 coding DNA: TGTGCCAGCAGCTTAACTCTAGCGGGAGGGCCCTTGGAGCAGTACTTC. Protein product: CASSLTLAGGPLEQYF. The rearrangement links TRBV7-9 to TRBJ2-7; TRBD2 matches at 12 bases. This CDR3 comprises 16 residues. V lost 2 bases to trimming and J lost 7 bases; unmatched junction nucleotides: 9. Germline loops: CDR1 SEHNR, CDR2 FQNEAQ (reference sequence).

This clone appeared a few times. The rearrangement links TRBV6-6 to TRBJ1-1, with 11 bases matching TRBD1. In germline, CDR1 is MNHNY, CDR2 SVGAGI (reference sequence). Trimming cost V 4 bases and J 11 bases; bases outside gene matches: 9. This CDR3 is built from 14 residues. CDR3 nucleotide sequence: TGTGCCAGCAGTTCACGGACAGGGGGCACGGTGGCTTTCTTT. This codes for CASSSRTGGTVAFF.

V is TRBV6-4 and J is TRBJ1-1; D not certain. V dropped 6 bases and J dropped 0 bases, with 11 bases sitting between them. The CDR3 contains 14 residues. Germline-derived CDR1 and CDR2 are MRHNA and SNTAGT. The CDR3 nucleotides read TGTGCCAGCAGGGAGAATCTGGTGAACACTGAAGCTTTCTTT. Its protein product is CASRENLVNTEAFF.

The chain recombines TRBV30 with TRBJ1-2; no reliable D call. Germline V gives CDR1 GTSNPN, CDR2 SVGIG (reference sequence). This CDR3 is built from 13 residues. Trimming took off 5 bases at V and 1 base at J, with 11 bases between the two ends. CDR3 sequence (DNA): TGTGCCTGGTCACACCATTTTAACTATGGCTACACCTTC. This codes for CAWSHHFNYGYTF.

A remark on this clone: This sample also contains other DNA sequences that code for the same CDR3. The chain employs TRBV28 and TRBJ2-7; the D gene is possibly TRBD1 (5 bases). V was clipped by 2 bases and J by 4 bases, with 6 bases between them. This CDR3 comprises 12 residues. CDR1 is MDHEN, CDR2 SYDVKM, per germline. This chain's CDR3 is CASSLQGYEQYF. CDR3 sequence (DNA): TGTGCCAGCAGTTTACAGGGATACGAGCAGTACTTC.

The table lists this clone with a few counts. The genes are TRBV18 and TRBJ1-1, with 7 bases that match TRBD1. Trimming cost V 6 bases and J 3 bases; bases outside gene matches: 7. This CDR3 spans 14 amino acids. Germline V gives CDR1 KGHSH, CDR2 LQKENI. The CDR3 is CASSTQGFDTEAFF. The CDR3 coding sequence is TGTGCCAGCTCGACACAGGGGTTTGACACTGAAGCTTTCTTT.

The genes are TRBV6-5 and TRBJ2-3; D is undetermined. The CDR3 sequence is 13 residues long. The germline V gene encodes CDR1 MNHEY and CDR2 SVGAGI. V was clipped by 7 bases and J by 1 base, with 9 bases between them. In nucleotides, the CDR3 is TGTGCCAGCAACAGTAAAGGCACAGATACGCAGTATTTT. Its translation is CASNSKGTDTQYF.

The gene calls are TRBV3-1 (or the pseudogene TRBV3-2) and TRBJ1-1, with D maybe TRBD1 (6 bases). Germline V gene sequence: CDR1 LGHDT, CDR2 YNNKEL (reference sequence). The CDR3 runs 14 residues. Trimming cost V 2 bases and J 0 bases, with 7 bases left between them. CDR3 loop: CASSQQGLNTEAFF. The DNA of the CDR3 is TGTGCCAGCAGCCAACAGGGGTTGAACACTGAAGCTTTCTTT.

This sequence joins TRBV15 and TRBJ2-7; 7 bases match TRBD1. Trimming at V came to 5 bases and at J to 3 bases, leaving 7 bases not matched to a gene. The CDR3 is 14 residues long. Germline CDR1 is LNHNV and CDR2 is YYDKDF (reference sequence). CDR3 in amino acids: CATSDRGQNYEQYF. The CDR3 nucleotides read TGTGCCACCAGCGATAGGGGACAGAACTACGAGCAGTACTTC.

The chain recombines TRBV7-9 with TRBJ2-1; the D is unclear. This CDR3 is built from 16 residues. V lost 1 base, J lost 3 bases, and 13 bases lay in between. CDR1 is SEHNR, CDR2 FQNEAQ, per germline (reference sequence). The CDR3 loop is CASSLDESSYYNEQFF. The CDR3 region has the DNA TGTGCCAGCAGCTTAGATGAGTCTTCGTACTACAATGAGCAGTTCTTC.

J is TRBJ2-3 and V is TRBV6-6; 7 nucleotides match TRBD2. Germline V gene data show CDR1 as MNHNY and CDR2 as SVGAGI (reference sequence). J was trimmed by 1 base and V by 8 bases; bases with no gene match: 12. CDR3 size: 16 residues. The CDR3, as DNA: TGTGCCAGCGGTCGAGGGCGGGCGGGGGGCACAGATACGCAGTATTTT. This translates into CASGRGRAGGTDTQYF.

This CDR3 is CASSLETGGNSPLHF. CDR3 in DNA: TGTGCCAGCAGCTTAGAAACAGGGGGGAATTCACCCCTCCACTTT. The chain is built from TRBV11-2 and TRBJ1-6; 8 bases align to TRBD1. V dropped 0 bases and J dropped 7; count of bases not matched to a gene: 2. Germline CDR1 SGHAT, CDR2 FQNNGV. This CDR3 has 15 residues. The full variable domain, with the rest looked up from reference TRBV11-2 and TRBJ1-6, is EAGVAQSPRYKIIEKRQSVAFWCNPISGHATLYWYQQILGQGPKLLIQFQNNGVVDDSQLPKDRFSAERLKGVDSTLKIQPAKLEDSAVYLCASSLETGGNSPLHFGNGTRLTVT.

The chain uses TRBV5-1 and TRBJ2-2; D uncertain. The V end lost 0 bases, the J end lost 4 bases, and 7 bases lay between the germline ends. The CDR3 is 14 amino acids. Germline V gene sequence: CDR1 SGHRS, CDR2 YFSETQ. The CDR3 DNA is TGCGCCAGCAGCTTGGACAGCTCCACCGGGGAGCTGTTTTTT. Protein: CASSLDSSTGELFF.

J is TRBJ2-5 and V is TRBV18, with D possibly matching TRBD1 (6 bases). CDR1 is KGHSH and CDR2 is LQKENI in the germline V gene. This CDR3 has 13 amino acids. V was shortened by 3 bases and J by 4 bases, with 9 bases between the two germline ends. The CDR3 loop reads CASSPGTPETQYF. The CDR3 coding sequence is TGTGCCAGCTCACCTGGGACACCAGAGACCCAGTACTTC.

The V call is TRBV24-1, the J call TRBJ2-1; maybe TRBD2 (5 bases). The CDR3 consists of 18 residues. Germline CDR1 KGHDR, CDR2 SFDVKD. V was clipped by 3 bases and J by 0 bases, with 17 bases between them. Here the CDR3 reads CATSDPEVKRDSYNEQFF. The CDR3 region has the DNA TGTGCCACCAGTGATCCCGAGGTGAAGAGGGACTCCTACAATGAGCAGTTCTTC.

The chain employs TRBV12-3 or TRBV12-4 and TRBJ1-1; 7 positions match TRBD1. The CDR3 length is 13 residues. V was clipped by 7 bases and J by 8 bases; unmatched bases: 10. This CDR3 reads CASTLQGRAEAFF. The DNA for the CDR3 is TGTGCCAGCACCTTACAGGGGCGAGCAGAAGCTTTCTTT.

V gene TRBV9 combines with J gene TRBJ1-4; 7 bases are shared with TRBD1. Germline V gives CDR1 SGDLS, CDR2 YYNGEE. The J segment lost 5 bases and the V segment lost 4 bases, leaving 5 bases of the junction unmatched. The CDR3 is 14 residues long. Written as DNA, the CDR3 is TGTGCCAGCAGCCGGACAGGCGTCAATGAAAAACTGTTTTTT. It translates to CASSRTGVNEKLFF.